This TCR beta chain appears in the sequencing data of a study of PD-L1 blockade in urothelial cancer. This clone was seen more than once but under ten times. Sample time point: pretreatment peripheral blood. CDR1 is SQVTM, CDR2 ANQGSEA, per germline. The CDR3 has 15 amino acids. The ends lost 7 bases at V and 3 bases at J; junction bases unmatched: 14. The data were produced by immunoSEQ multiplex PCR, yet TCRdb's version contains in-frame clones alone and is incomplete. The sample lists tens of thousands of clones, 85% to 90% occurring once. Sequenced material: PBMCs, taken around atezolizumab (anti-PD-L1) treatment. The chain carries TRBV29-1 and TRBJ2-5; 7 bases line up with TRBD2. The sequence was obtained from a man in his sixties with urothelial cancer. The CDR3 DNA sequence: TGCAGCGGCGGCCGGGGGAGCGGGGCAGAAGAGACCCAGTACTTC. This sequence encodes CSGGRGSGAEETQYF.